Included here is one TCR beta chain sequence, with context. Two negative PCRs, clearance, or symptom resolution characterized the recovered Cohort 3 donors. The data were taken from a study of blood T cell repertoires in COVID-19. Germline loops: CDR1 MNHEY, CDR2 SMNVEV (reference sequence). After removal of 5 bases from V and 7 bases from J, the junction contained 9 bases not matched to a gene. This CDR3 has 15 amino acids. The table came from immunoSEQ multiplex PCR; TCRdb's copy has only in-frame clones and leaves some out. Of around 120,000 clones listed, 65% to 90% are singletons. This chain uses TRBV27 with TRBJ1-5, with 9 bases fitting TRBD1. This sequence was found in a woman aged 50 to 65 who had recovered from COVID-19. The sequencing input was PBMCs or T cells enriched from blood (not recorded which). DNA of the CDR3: TGTGCCAGCAGTCCCAGGACAGGGGTAGGACAGCCCCAGCATTTT. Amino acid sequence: CASSPRTGVGQPQHF.